Shown below are 9 T cell receptor beta chains from a single sample sequenced in a study of blood T cell repertoires in COVID-19. Here immunoSEQ multiplex PCR was the method, and the copy in TCRdb shows in-frame clones only, minus some. The sample contains 130,000 to 150,000 clones, 70% to 85% of which appear only once. The sample comprised peripheral blood. These receptors all come from a woman aged 80 or over in a cohort sampled during active or convalescent COVID-19.

This clone was seen a few times. V usage is TRBV7-9 and J usage is TRBJ1-1; no definite D call. CDR1 and CDR2 from the germline V gene are SEHNR and FQNEAQ (reference sequence). This CDR3 spans 13 amino acids. Trimming left V 5 bases short and J 0 bases short, with 7 bases between. The CDR3, as DNA: TGTGCCAGCAGCGCTCACTTGAACACTGAAGCTTTCTTT. Translation gives CASSAHLNTEAFF.

This rearrangement joins TRBV7-3 to TRBJ2-2; 8 nucleotides match TRBD2. Germline V gives CDR1 SGHTA, CDR2 FQGTGA. This CDR3 is built from 15 residues. Trimming at V came to 5 bases and at J to 5 bases, leaving 7 bases not matched to a gene. DNA for the CDR3: TGTGCCAGCAGCCTGTTAGCGGGGTCGACCGGGGAGCTGTTTTTT. Protein sequence: CASSLLAGSTGELFF.

The V and J genes are TRBV4-1 and TRBJ2-2, with D perhaps matching TRBD2 (6 bases). V was trimmed by 4 bases and J by 4 bases, leaving 16 bases between them. The CDR3 has 16 residues. From germline, CDR1 is MGHRA and CDR2 YSYEKL. Here the CDR3 reads CASSRLGGPGTGELFF. The CDR3 bases are TGCGCCAGCAGCCGCCTCGGAGGGCCCGGCACCGGGGAGCTGTTTTTT.

The V call is TRBV4-3, the J call TRBJ2-5; perhaps TRBD2 as D (6 bases). There are 17 residues in the CDR3. CDR1 is LGHNA, CDR2 YSLEER, per germline. V gave up 4 bases and J gave up 4 bases, with 22 bases separating them. The CDR3 bases are TGCGCCAGCAGCCCCCAGTATGGGGCGGGGCGGTCAGAGACCCAGTACTTC. Translating gives CASSPQYGAGRSETQYF.

This clone has just one count. This chain joins TRBV19 and TRBJ1-2; perhaps TRBD1 as D (5 bases). The CDR3 is made up of 12 amino acids. Germline-derived CDR1 and CDR2 are LNHDA and SQIVND (reference sequence). Trimming cost V 6 bases and J 8 bases, with 13 bases left between them. CDR3 in DNA: TGTGCCAGTAGGTTGGGAACAGGCGGCTACACCTTC. This translates into CASRLGTGGYTF.

The chain couples TRBV6-5 to TRBJ1-2; D ambiguous. The length of the CDR3 is 13 residues. Looked up from germline, CDR1 is MNHEY and CDR2 is SVGAGI. V was trimmed by 0 bases and J by 1 base, leaving 3 bases between them. CDR3 protein: CASSYSGNYGYTF. CDR3 DNA sequence: TGTGCCAGCAGTTACTCCGGTAACTATGGCTACACCTTC.

The chain uses TRBV30 and TRBJ1-1; D remains unclear. The germline V and J ends were trimmed by 2 bases and 6 bases, with 10 bases remaining between them. The CDR3 is 12 amino acids. CDR1 is GTSNPN and CDR2 is SVGIG in the germline V gene (reference sequence). The CDR3: CAWSRGLAEAFF. The CDR3 nucleotides are TGTGCCTGGAGTCGGGGTTTGGCTGAAGCTTTCTTT.

The chain joins TRBV19 to TRBJ1-2; D possibly corresponds to TRBD1 (6 bases). Germline-derived CDR1 and CDR2 are LNHDA and SQIVND (reference sequence). V was shortened by 7 bases and J by 8 bases, with 20 bases between the two germline ends. The CDR3 spans 14 residues. DNA of the CDR3: TGTGCCAGTAACGGGGATCTCCAAGGGGGAGGCTACACCTTC. Translating gives CASNGDLQGGGYTF.

This clone was recorded only once. V usage is TRBV15 and J usage is TRBJ2-7, with 9 bases identical to TRBD1. The CDR3 extends over 18 amino acids. Germline V gene data show CDR1 as LNHNV and CDR2 as YYDKDF (reference sequence). Trimming cost V 3 bases and J 4 bases; bases outside gene matches: 16. CDR3: CATSSDQPGQGRWYEQYF. The DNA of the CDR3 is TGTGCCACCAGCAGTGACCAACCGGGACAGGGACGATGGTACGAGCAGTACTTC.